The 23 T cell receptor beta chains in this list originate from one sample, sequenced in a study of cytomegalovirus exposure and HLA in healthy donors. PCR was performed using 60 Vbeta and 13 Jbeta primers. Measured with immunoSEQ multiplex PCR; TCRdb has only the in-frame clones, and not every one. The sample lists under 150,000 clones; roughly 62% were seen once. The sequencing input was PBMCs. The receptor source for this set is a man aged 55 to 70 in good health and CMV-seronegative.

The chain joins TRBV28 to TRBJ2-1, with TRBD2 identical over 12 bases. Germline loops: CDR1 MDHEN, CDR2 SYDVKM. Losses at the gene ends were 3 bases for V and 0 bases for J; bases not matched to a gene: 12. The CDR3 covers 20 residues. This CDR3 is CASSFPDGGTSGYSYNEQFF. Written as DNA, the CDR3 is TGTGCCAGCAGTTTTCCGGACGGCGGGACTAGCGGGTACTCCTACAATGAGCAGTTCTTC. Drawing the rest from reference TRBV28 and TRBJ2-1, the complete variable domain is DVKVTQSSRYLVKRTGEKVFLECVQDMDHENMFWYRQDPGLGLRLIYFSYDVKMKEKGDIPEGYSVSREKKERFSLILESASTNQTSMYLCASSFPDGGTSGYSYNEQFFGPGTRLTVL.

This chain joins TRBV6-1 and TRBJ2-2; D gene ambiguous. The V gene lost 5 bases and the J gene lost 7 bases, with 8 bases spanning the gap. Germline V lookup: CDR1 MNHNS, CDR2 SASEGT. The length of the CDR3 is 12 residues. The CDR3 nucleotides read TGTGCCAGCAGTCTCTCCAGCGGGGAGCTGTTTTTT. The encoded protein is CASSLSSGELFF.

The chain employs TRBV6-1 and TRBJ1-5, with D perhaps matching TRBD1 (5 bases). V was pared by 6 bases and J by 2 bases, with 14 bases between. The CDR3 consists of 15 residues. CDR1 MNHNS and CDR2 SASEGT come from the germline V gene. The CDR3 spells CASRLREVGNQPQHF. The CDR3 nucleotides are TGTGCCAGCAGACTCAGGGAGGTAGGCAATCAGCCCCAGCATTTT.

This clone turned up a few times. The chain combines TRBV2 with TRBJ1-6, with D tentatively TRBD1 (5 bases). The CDR3 is 17 amino acids. Trimming shortened V by 6 bases and J by 0 bases, and 15 bases separated the two germline ends. Germline V gene lookup returns CDR1 SNHLY and CDR2 FYNNEI. The CDR3 DNA reads TGTGCCAGCAGGCGGACACCTACGAGCTCCTATAATTCACCCCTCCACTTT. The encoded protein is CASRRTPTSSYNSPLHF.

V usage is TRBV9 and J usage is TRBJ2-5; D is perhaps TRBD2 (5 bases). Looked up from germline, CDR1 is SGDLS and CDR2 is YYNGEE. Trimming cost V 0 bases and J 5 bases, with 11 bases left between them. This CDR3 is built from 14 residues. Here the CDR3 DNA reads TGTGCCAGCAGCGTAGCTGAGAGGGTGGAGACCCAGTACTTC. Translation: CASSVAERVETQYF.

The V gene is TRBV6-4, the J gene TRBJ1-1; the D gene is possibly TRBD1 (6 bases). This CDR3 comprises 14 residues. CDR1 is MRHNA and CDR2 is SNTAGT in the germline V gene. The germline V and J ends were trimmed by 4 bases and 2 bases, with 11 bases remaining between them. The CDR3 loop is CASSATDSNTEAFF. CDR3 DNA: TGTGCCAGCAGTGCCACGGACAGTAACACTGAAGCTTTCTTT.

This rearrangement joins TRBV29-1 to TRBJ1-4, with D perhaps matching TRBD1 (5 bases). This CDR3 has 11 residues. Between the trimmed V and J ends, which lost 0 bases and 10 bases, there was a span of 6 bases. Germline V gives CDR1 SQVTM, CDR2 ANQGSEA. CDR3 protein: CSVEDQGKLFF. The CDR3 DNA sequence: TGCAGCGTTGAAGATCAGGGAAAACTGTTTTTT.

This clone was seen a few times. The chain is built from TRBV7-2 and TRBJ2-6, with TRBD2 as a possible D gene (5 bases). V dropped 3 bases and J dropped 1 base, with 10 bases sitting between them. Per the germline V gene, CDR1 is SGHTA and CDR2 is FQGNSA. There are 16 residues in the CDR3. CDR3: CASSFDGVSGANVLTF. CDR3 bases: TGTGCCAGCAGCTTCGACGGGGTTTCTGGGGCCAACGTCCTGACTTTC.

Here the CDR3 DNA reads TGTGCCAGCAGCTTCTCAGAGTTGGACAGGGGTTTCGGCTACACCTTC. Translating gives CASSFSELDRGFGYTF. The rearrangement uses TRBV7-2 and TRBJ1-2; 9 bases fit TRBD1. With V trimmed by 3 bases and J by 8 bases, 13 bases remained unmatched. There are 16 residues in the CDR3. CDR1 is SGHTA and CDR2 is FQGNSA in the germline V gene.

This clone was seen a few times. The V gene is TRBV27, the J gene TRBJ2-2; possible D gene TRBD2, 6 bases. This CDR3 contains 15 residues. The ends were cut back, 2 bases at V and 6 bases at J, with 13 bases in the middle. The germline gives CDR1 MNHEY, CDR2 SMNVEV (reference sequence). CDR3 DNA sequence: TGTGCCAGCAGTTTAGCAGGGACGGGGGCCGGGGAGCTGTTTTTT. It translates to CASSLAGTGAGELFF.

The chain joins TRBV11-2 to TRBJ1-2; 10 bases match TRBD1. The J segment lost 6 bases and the V segment lost 6 bases, leaving 7 bases of the junction unmatched. There are 14 residues in the CDR3. CDR1 and CDR2 from the germline V gene are SGHAT and FQNNGV. The CDR3 DNA reads TGTGCCAGCAGTTTTCAGGACAGGGGGGATGGCTACACCTTC. As protein: CASSFQDRGDGYTF. The full variable domain, completed using reference TRBV11-2 and TRBJ1-2, is EAGVAQSPRYKIIEKRQSVAFWCNPISGHATLYWYQQILGQGPKLLIQFQNNGVVDDSQLPKDRFSAERLKGVDSTLKIQPAKLEDSAVYLCASSFQDRGDGYTFGSGTRLTVV.

This clone was picked up a small number of times. J is TRBJ1-2 and V is TRBV6-5, with 9 bases matching TRBD1. The germline CDR1 and CDR2 sequences are MNHEY and SVGAGI. The CDR3 consists of 14 residues. With V trimmed by 3 bases and J by 4 bases, 3 bases remained unmatched. The CDR3 DNA reads TGTGCCAGCAGTTATGGGGGACAGGGCTATGGCTACACCTTC. Translated, it gives CASSYGGQGYGYTF.

This chain connects TRBV18 to TRBJ2-6; possible D gene TRBD2, 5 bases. This CDR3 spans 16 amino acids. The V end was cut by 0 bases, the J end by 2 bases, with 8 bases between. Germline V gene lookup returns CDR1 KGHSH and CDR2 LQKENI. The CDR3 reads CASSPPSGTGANVLTF. As DNA, the CDR3 is TGTGCCAGCTCACCACCGTCGGGGACTGGGGCCAACGTCCTGACTTTC.

The chain couples TRBV5-1 to TRBJ2-1, with 8 bases lining up with TRBD1. Trimming cost V 0 bases and J 6 bases; bases outside gene matches: 5. The CDR3 spans 15 residues. CDR1 is SGHRS and CDR2 is YFSETQ in the germline V gene. Here the CDR3 reads CASSLARGQVNEQFF. As DNA, the CDR3 is TGCGCCAGCAGCTTGGCCCGGGGACAGGTCAATGAGCAGTTCTTC.

This clone appeared once. The chain combines TRBV13 with TRBJ2-3; TRBD2 agrees at 10 bases. Germline V gene sequence: CDR1 PRHDT, CDR2 FYEKMQ (reference sequence). V lost 5 bases, J lost 7 bases, and 12 bases stayed unmatched. The CDR3 spans 16 residues. CDR3 amino acids: CASSRAGTSVKNTQYF. For the CDR3, the DNA is TGTGCCAGCAGCCGAGCCGGGACTAGCGTGAAAAATACGCAGTATTTT.

Written as DNA, the CDR3 is TGTGCCAGCTCACCCGACTCCGACACCGGGGAGCTGTTTTTT. Its protein product is CASSPDSDTGELFF. J is TRBJ2-2 and V is TRBV18, with D hard to call. This CDR3 region has 14 residues. Germline values: CDR1 KGHSH, CDR2 LQKENI. Trimming removed 3 bases from V and 3 bases from J, with 8 bases in between.

To note about this clone: This CDR3 is also generated by other DNA sequences in the sample. The rearrangement links TRBV11-3 to TRBJ2-1; TRBD2 agrees at 15 bases. After removal of 6 bases from V and 7 bases from J, the junction contained 4 bases not matched to a gene. The CDR3 has 15 amino acids. In germline, CDR1 is SGHNT, CDR2 YENEEA. CDR3 in amino acids: CASSPGLAGGNEQFF. Here the CDR3 DNA reads TGTGCCAGCAGTCCCGGACTAGCGGGAGGGAATGAGCAGTTCTTC.

This clone was observed a few times. This specimen includes other DNA sequences encoding the same CDR3. The CDR3 loop reads CAISVTANTEAFF. DNA for the CDR3: TGTGCCATCAGTGTGACAGCGAACACTGAAGCTTTCTTT. The V gene is TRBV10-3, the J gene TRBJ1-1; weak D call: TRBD1 (5 bases). The CDR3 totals 13 residues. V lost 4 bases and J lost 1, with 7 bases in between. Germline-derived CDR1 and CDR2 are ENHRY and SYGVKD.

The rearrangement uses TRBV6-1 and TRBJ2-5, with TRBD2 identical over 8 bases. Trimming took 6 bases from V and 5 from J; bases not matched to a gene: 8. CDR1 and CDR2 from the germline V gene are MNHNS and SASEGT. The CDR3 has 14 amino acids. In nucleotides, the CDR3 is TGTGCCAGCAGCCCGGGAGGGTTACGGGAGACCCAGTACTTC. Its translation is CASSPGGLRETQYF.

This clone was detected a few times. V gene TRBV15 combines with J gene TRBJ2-5; 11 bases map to TRBD1. The assigned J gene may be wrong: the sequence end matches TRBJ2-7 better. This CDR3 has 12 residues. Looked up from germline, CDR1 is LNHNV and CDR2 is YYDKDF (reference sequence). CDR3 DNA: TGTGCCATAAGGGACAGGGGGTACGAGCAGTACTTC. This gives the protein CAIRDRGYEQYF.

Comments on this clone: Other nucleotide sequences in the sample specify the same CDR3. J is TRBJ1-1 and V is TRBV18, with D maybe TRBD1 (6 bases). Germline V gives CDR1 KGHSH, CDR2 LQKENI. The CDR3 is made up of 14 amino acids. Trimming removed 2 bases at V and 3 bases at J, with 10 bases between. For the CDR3, the DNA is TGTGCCAGCTCACCAGGGGGGGCGGACACTGAAGCTTTCTTT. This codes for CASSPGGADTEAFF.

This clone was found a few times. The chain carries TRBV15 and TRBJ2-1; D unresolved. This CDR3 is 12 amino acids long. Germline V gene sequence: CDR1 LNHNV, CDR2 YYDKDF (reference sequence). V was trimmed by 3 bases and J by 5 bases, leaving 5 bases between them. The CDR3 here is CATSRYNNEQFF. The CDR3 DNA reads as TGTGCCACCAGCAGGTATAACAATGAGCAGTTCTTC.

The V call is TRBV6-5, the J call TRBJ1-6; TRBD1 aligns across 8 bases. The CDR3 runs 16 residues. With V trimmed by 1 base and J by 7 bases, 6 bases remained unmatched. CDR1 is MNHEY, CDR2 SVGAGI, per germline. In DNA form, the CDR3 reads TGTGCCAGCAGTTACTACGACAGGGGCGAGAATTCACCCCTCCACTTT. Translated: CASSYYDRGENSPLHF.